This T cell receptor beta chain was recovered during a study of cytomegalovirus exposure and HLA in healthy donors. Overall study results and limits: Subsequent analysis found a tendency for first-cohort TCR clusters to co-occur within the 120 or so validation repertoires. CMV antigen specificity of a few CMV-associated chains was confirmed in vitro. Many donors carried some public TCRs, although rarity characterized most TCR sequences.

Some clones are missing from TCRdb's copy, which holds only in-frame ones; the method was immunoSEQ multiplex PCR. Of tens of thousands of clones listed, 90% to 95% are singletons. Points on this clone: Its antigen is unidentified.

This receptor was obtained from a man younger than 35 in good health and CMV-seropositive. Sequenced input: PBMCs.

The DNA for the CDR3 is TGTGCCAGTAGTATTGGAGCGAGCATCACAGATACGCAGTATTTT. This sequence encodes CASSIGASITDTQYF. The chain uses TRBV19 and TRBJ2-3, with D hard to call. Trimming stripped 3 bases from V and 2 bases from J, with 12 bases between. Germline CDR1 LNHDA, CDR2 SQIVND (reference sequence). This CDR3 is 15 amino acids long.